This is a list of T cell receptor beta chains from one sample in a study of blood T cell repertoires in COVID-19. Repertoires were generated with immunoSEQ multiplex PCR, while TCRdb's copy carries only in-frame clones and drops some. This table holds around 99,000 clones, around 82% found once. Sequenced sample: peripheral blood. These receptors were taken from a human donor in a cohort sampled during active COVID-19. The CDR3 runs from the conserved cysteine through the conserved F or W. A D gene is named only where the DNA matches it firmly. Clone size appears in some rows only: once, few, many, or a class for an expanded clone.

>TRBV3-1/TRBV3-2|-|-|TRBJ2-3
TGTGCCAGCAGCCCACTACACGGAGATACGCAGTATTTT
CASSPLHGDTQYF
>TRBV6-6|-|TRBD2|TRBJ2-1
TGTGCCAGCAGTTTTCGGAGCGGGATCAATGAGCAGTTCTTC
CASSFRSGINEQFF
>TRBV7-9|-|-|TRBJ1-2
TGTGCCAGCAGCCCAACTAACTATGGCTACACCTTC
CASSPTNYGYTF
>TRBV28|-|TRBD1|TRBJ1-2
TGTGCCAGCAGTTTCCCCCTCATGACAGGGAACTATGGCTACACCTTC
CASSFPLMTGNYGYTF
>TRBV28|-|-|TRBJ1-2
TGTGCCAGCAGTTCTACCCAGACGGGAGAGTATGGCTACACCTTC
CASSSTQTGEYGYTF
>TRBV7-8|-|-|TRBJ1-3
TGTGCCAGCAGCTTAGCCGGGGATACGACCATATATTTT
CASSLAGDTTIYF
>TRBV9|-|-|TRBJ2-1
TGTGCCAGCAGCGTAACGAGGACTAATTATGATGAGCAGTTCTTC
CASSVTRTNYDEQFF
>TRBV19|-|-|TRBJ1-5
TGTGCCAGTAGGTCGGGAGGCGAACAGCCCCAGCATTTT
CASRSGGEQPQHF
>TRBV28|-|-|TRBJ1-1
TGTGCCAGCCTTGCAGAGGGCTTCATTTCTGAAGCTTTCTTT
CASLAEGFISEAFF
>TRBV28|few|-|TRBJ2-7
TGTGCCAGAGGGGCAGGGGTTACCTACGAGCAGTACTTC
CARGAGVTYEQYF
>TRBV6-5|-|TRBD2|TRBJ2-7
TGTGCCAGCAGTTTCGGACTAGCGGGAGGGCACAAGCAGTACTTC
CASSFGLAGGHKQYF
>TRBV6-2/TRBV6-3|few|-|TRBJ1-1
TGTGCCAGCAGTTACCTCGTGAACACTGAAGCTTTCTTT
CASSYLVNTEAFF
>TRBV5-1|-|TRBD2|TRBJ2-5
TGCGCCAGCAGCCCCGGGACTAGCTTTTTGGAGACCCAGTACTTC
CASSPGTSFLETQYF
>TRBV7-2|-|-|TRBJ2-1
TGTGCCAGCAGCTCGCCCACCGCGGGAGAGCAGTTCTTC
CASSSPTAGEQFF
>TRBV29-1|-|TRBD1|TRBJ2-7
TGCAGCGTTAGGACAGGGGCCTACGAGCAGTACTTC
CSVRTGAYEQYF
>TRBV5-1|-|-|TRBJ2-7
TGCGCCAGCAGCTTGGGTGGCGAGGTTCTGTACGAGCAGTACTTC
CASSLGGEVLYEQYF
>TRBV7-3|-|-|TRBJ1-3
TGTGCCAGCAGCTTAACTCCGGACAGCACGCTCTCTGGAAACACCATATATTTT
CASSLTPDSTLSGNTIYF
>TRBV6-6|-|TRBD1|TRBJ2-7
TGTGCCAGCCAGGGGGAAAAGCTGAGCTACGAGCAGTACTTC
CASQGEKLSYEQYF
>TRBV27|-|-|TRBJ2-3
TGTGCCAGCAGCCACACAGATACGCAGTATTTT
CASSHTDTQYF
>TRBV29-1|-|-|TRBJ1-1
TGCAGCGTTGAAGCAGGGCCCGCAAACGTAGCTTTCTTT
CSVEAGPANVAFF
>TRBV19|-|TRBD2|TRBJ2-2
TGTGCCAGTAGTGTTAGCGGGAGGCGGACCGGGGAGCTGTTTTTT
CASSVSGRRTGELFF
>TRBV6-1|-|-|TRBJ1-2
TGTGCCAGCAGTGAAGCGTGGGGGGGGCTCGGCGGCTACACCTTC
CASSEAWGGLGGYTF
>TRBV2|few|-|TRBJ1-5
TGTGCCAGCAGTTCCGCACGGGAGCAGCCCCAGCATTTT
CASSSAREQPQHF
>TRBV9|-|TRBD2|TRBJ2-3
TGTGCCAGCAGGCTAAGCGGGGGTGTGCAGTATTTT
CASRLSGGVQYF